This T cell receptor beta chain was sequenced for a study of cytomegalovirus exposure and HLA in healthy donors. Study-wide results and limits: Researchers counted 164 TCR beta chains as cytomegalovirus-associated. A previous analysis found most TCR beta V segments productive roughly 87% or roughly 30% of the time.

It was with 60 Vbeta and 13 Jbeta primers that the PCR ran. As handled by the study authors: Later work found 65 million to 90 million unique TCR beta chains, with 9.5 million to 12 million shared. TCRdb's copy holds only in-frame clones and misses some; the assay was immunoSEQ multiplex PCR. That table is the source of V, J and clone size, and D and trimming were worked out from the DNA. The sample holds under 150,000 clones, around 83% seen once. Nominally healthy donors provided the samples, though records likely missed some immune exposures. Trimming cost V 7 bases and J 5 bases, with 15 bases left between them. The CDR3 runs 13 residues. The germline V gene has CDR1 MNHNS and CDR2 SASEGT. This clone has only a few counts. The antigen is not known.

This TCR was sampled from a man between 45 and 60 years old in good health and CMV-seronegative. J is TRBJ2-7 and V is TRBV6-1; TRBD2 is a possible D gene (6 bases). The sample was PBMCs. CDR3 nucleotides: TGTGCCAGCACCAGGAGGGGTGGTAACGAGCAGTACTTC. Translation: CASTRRGGNEQYF.